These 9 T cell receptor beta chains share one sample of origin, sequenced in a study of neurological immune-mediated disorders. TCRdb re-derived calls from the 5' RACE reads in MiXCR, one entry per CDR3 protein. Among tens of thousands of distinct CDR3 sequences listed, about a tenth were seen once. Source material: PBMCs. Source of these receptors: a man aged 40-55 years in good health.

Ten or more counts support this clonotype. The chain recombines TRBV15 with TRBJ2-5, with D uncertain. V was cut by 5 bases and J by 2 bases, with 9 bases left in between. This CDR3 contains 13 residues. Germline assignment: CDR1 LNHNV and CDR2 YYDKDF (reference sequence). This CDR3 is CATSGRLQETQYF. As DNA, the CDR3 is TGTGCCACCAGCGGGCGGTTGCAAGAGACCCAGTACTTC.

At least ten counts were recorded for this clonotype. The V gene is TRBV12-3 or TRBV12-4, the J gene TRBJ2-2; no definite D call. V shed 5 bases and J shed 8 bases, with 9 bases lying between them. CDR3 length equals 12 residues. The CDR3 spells CASSNFGGELFF. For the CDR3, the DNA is TGTGCCAGCAGTAACTTCGGGGGGGAGCTGTTTTTT.

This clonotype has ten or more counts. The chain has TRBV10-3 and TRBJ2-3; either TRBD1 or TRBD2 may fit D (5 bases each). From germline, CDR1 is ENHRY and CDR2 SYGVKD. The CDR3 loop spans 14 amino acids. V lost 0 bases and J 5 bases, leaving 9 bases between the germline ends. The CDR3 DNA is TGTGCCATCAGTGAGTCGGGGACGAGAGATACGCAGTATTTT. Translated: CAISESGTRDTQYF.

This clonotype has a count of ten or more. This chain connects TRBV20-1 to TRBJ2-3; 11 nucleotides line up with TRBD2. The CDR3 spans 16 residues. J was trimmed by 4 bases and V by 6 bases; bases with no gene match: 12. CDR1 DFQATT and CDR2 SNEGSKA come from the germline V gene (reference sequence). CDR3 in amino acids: CSATLAGGLFSDTQYF. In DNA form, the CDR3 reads TGCAGTGCAACCTTAGCGGGGGGGCTGTTCTCAGATACGCAGTATTTT.

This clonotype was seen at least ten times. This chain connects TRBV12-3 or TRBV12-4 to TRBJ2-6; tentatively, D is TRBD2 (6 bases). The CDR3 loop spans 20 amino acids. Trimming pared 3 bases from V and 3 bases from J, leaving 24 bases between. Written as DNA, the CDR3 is TGTGCCAGCAGTTTTAAGGGGCGGGGACTTATTTCGGTTGGGGCCAACGTCCTGACTTTC. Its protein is CASSFKGRGLISVGANVLTF.

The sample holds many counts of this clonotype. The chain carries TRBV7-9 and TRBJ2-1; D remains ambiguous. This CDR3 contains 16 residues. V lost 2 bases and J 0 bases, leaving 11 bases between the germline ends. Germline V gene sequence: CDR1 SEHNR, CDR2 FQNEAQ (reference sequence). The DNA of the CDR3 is TGTGCCAGCAGCTTATATAGCTCGCGCTCCTACAATGAGCAGTTCTTC. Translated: CASSLYSSRSYNEQFF.

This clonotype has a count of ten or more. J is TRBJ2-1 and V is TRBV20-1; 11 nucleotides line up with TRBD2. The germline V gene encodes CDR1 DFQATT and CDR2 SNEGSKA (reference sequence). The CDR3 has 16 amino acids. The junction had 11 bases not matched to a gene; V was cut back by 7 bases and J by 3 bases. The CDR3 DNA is TGCAGTGTCAAACCGTTAGCGGGGGGGTTCTACAATGAGCAGTTCTTC. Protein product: CSVKPLAGGFYNEQFF.

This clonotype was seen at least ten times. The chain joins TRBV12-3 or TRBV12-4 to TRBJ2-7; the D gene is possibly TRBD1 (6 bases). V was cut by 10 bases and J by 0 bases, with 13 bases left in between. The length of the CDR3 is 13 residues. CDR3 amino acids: CANTTGSSYEQYF. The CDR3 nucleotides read TGTGCCAACACAACAGGGAGCTCCTACGAGCAGTACTTC.

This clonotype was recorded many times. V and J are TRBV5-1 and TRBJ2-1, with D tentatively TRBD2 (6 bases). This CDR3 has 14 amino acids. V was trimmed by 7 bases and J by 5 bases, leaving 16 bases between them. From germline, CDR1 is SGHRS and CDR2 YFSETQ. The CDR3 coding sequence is TGCGCCAGCGGCCCACGTAGCGGCCACAATGAGCAGTTCTTC. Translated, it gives CASGPRSGHNEQFF. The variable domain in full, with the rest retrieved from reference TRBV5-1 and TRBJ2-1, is KAGVTQTPRYLIKTRGQQVTLSCSPISGHRSVSWYQQTPGQGLQFLFEYFSETQRNKGNFPGRFSGRQFSNSRSEMNVSTLELGDSALYLCASGPRSGHNEQFFGPGTRLTVL.